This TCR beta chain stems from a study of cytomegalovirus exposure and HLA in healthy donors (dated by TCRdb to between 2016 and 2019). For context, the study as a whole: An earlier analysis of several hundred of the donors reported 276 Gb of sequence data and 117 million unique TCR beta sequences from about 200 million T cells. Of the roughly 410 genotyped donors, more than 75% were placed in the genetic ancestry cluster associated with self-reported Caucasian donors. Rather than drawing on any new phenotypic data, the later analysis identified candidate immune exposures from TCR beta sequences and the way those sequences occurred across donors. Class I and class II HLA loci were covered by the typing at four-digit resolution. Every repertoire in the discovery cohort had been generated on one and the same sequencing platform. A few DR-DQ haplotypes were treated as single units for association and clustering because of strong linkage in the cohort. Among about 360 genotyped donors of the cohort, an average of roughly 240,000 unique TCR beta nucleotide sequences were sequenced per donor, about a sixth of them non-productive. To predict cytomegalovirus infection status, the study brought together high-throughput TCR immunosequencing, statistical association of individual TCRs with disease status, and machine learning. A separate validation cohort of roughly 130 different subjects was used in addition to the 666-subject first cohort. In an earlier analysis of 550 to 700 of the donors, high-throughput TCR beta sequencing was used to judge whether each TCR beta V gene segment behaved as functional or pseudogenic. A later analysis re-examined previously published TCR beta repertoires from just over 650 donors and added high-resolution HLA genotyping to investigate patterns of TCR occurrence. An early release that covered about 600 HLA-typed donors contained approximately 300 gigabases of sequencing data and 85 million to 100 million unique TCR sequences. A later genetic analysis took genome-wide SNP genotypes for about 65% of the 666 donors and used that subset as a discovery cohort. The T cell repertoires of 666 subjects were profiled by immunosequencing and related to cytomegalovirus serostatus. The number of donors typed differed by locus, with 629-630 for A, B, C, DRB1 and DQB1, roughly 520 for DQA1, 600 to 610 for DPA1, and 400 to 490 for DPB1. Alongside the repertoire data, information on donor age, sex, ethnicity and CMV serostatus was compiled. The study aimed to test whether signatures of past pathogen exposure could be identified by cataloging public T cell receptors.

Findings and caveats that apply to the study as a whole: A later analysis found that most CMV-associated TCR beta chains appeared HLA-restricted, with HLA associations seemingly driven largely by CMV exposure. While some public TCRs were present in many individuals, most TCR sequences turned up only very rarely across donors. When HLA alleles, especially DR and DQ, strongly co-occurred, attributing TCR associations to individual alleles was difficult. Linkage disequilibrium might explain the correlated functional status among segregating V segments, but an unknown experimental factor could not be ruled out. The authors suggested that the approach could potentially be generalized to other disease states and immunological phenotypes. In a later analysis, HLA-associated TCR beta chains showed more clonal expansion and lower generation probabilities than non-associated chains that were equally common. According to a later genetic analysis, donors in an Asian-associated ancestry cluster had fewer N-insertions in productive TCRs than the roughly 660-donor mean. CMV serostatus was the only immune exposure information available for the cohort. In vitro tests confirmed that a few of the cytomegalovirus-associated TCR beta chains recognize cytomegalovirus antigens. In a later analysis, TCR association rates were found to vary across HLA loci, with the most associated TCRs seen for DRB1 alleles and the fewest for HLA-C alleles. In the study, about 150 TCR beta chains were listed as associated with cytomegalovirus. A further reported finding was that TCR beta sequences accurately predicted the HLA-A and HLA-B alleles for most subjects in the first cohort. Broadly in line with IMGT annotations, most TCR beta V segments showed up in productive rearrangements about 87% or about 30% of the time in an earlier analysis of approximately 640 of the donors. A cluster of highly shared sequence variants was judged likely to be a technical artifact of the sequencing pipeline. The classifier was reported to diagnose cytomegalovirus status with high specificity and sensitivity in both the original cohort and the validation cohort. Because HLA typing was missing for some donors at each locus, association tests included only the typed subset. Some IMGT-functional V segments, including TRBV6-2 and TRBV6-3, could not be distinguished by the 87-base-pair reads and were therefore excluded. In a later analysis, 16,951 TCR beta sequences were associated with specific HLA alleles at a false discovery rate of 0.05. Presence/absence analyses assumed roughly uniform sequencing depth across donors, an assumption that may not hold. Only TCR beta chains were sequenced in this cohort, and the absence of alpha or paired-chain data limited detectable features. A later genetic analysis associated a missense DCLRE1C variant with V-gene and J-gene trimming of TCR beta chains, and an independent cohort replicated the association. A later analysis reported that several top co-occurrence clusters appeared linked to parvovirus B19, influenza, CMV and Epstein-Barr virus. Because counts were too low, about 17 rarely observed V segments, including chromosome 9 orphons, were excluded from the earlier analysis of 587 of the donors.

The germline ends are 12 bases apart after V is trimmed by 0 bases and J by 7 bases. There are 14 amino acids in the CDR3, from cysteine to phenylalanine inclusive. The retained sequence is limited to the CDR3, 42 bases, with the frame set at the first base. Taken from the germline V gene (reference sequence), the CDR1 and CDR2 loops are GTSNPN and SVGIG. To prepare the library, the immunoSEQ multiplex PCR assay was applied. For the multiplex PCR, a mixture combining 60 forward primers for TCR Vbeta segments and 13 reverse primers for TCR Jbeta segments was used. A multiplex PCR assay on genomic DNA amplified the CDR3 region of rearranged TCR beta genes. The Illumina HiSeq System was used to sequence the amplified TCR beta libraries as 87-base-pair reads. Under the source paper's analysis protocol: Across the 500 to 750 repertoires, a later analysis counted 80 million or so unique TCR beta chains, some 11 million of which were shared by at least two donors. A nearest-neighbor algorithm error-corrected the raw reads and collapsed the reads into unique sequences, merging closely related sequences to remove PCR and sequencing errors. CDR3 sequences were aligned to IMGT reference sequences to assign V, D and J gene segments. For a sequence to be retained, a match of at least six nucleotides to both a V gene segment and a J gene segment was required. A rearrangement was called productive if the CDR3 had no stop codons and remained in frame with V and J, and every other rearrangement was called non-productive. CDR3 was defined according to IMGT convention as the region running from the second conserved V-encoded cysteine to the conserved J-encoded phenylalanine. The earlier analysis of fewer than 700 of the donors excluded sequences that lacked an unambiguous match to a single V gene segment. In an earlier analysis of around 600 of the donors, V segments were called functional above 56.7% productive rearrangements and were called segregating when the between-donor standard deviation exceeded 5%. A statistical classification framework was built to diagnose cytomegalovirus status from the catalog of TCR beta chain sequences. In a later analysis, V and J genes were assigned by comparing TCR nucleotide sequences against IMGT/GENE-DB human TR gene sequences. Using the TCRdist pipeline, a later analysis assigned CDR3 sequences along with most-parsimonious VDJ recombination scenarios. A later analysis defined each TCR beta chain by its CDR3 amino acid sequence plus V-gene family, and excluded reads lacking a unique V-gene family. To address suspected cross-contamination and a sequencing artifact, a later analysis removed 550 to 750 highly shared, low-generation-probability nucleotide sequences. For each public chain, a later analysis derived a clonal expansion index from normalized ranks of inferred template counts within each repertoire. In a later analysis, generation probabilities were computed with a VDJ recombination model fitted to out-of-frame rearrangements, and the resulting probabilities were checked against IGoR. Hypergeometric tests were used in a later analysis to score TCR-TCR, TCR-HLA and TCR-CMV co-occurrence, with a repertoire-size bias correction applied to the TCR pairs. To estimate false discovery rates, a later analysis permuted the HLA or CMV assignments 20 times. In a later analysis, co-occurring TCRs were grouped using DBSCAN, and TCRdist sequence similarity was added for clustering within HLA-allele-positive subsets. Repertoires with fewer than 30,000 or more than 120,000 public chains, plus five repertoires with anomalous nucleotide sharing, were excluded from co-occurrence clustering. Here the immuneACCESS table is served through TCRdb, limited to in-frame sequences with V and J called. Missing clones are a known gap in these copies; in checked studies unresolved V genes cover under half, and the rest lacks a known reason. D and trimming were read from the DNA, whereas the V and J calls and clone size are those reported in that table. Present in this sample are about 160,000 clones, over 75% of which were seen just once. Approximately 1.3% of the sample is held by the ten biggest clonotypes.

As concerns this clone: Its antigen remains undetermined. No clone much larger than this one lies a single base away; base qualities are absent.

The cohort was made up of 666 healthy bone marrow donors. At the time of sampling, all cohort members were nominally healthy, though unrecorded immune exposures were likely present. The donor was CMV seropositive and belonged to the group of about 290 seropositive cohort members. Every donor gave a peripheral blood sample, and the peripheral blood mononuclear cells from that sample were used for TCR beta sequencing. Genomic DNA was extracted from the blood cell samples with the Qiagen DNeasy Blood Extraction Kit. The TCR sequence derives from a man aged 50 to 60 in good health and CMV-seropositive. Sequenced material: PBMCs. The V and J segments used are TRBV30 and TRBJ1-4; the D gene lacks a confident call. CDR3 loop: CAWSVKGSGEKLFF. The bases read TGTGCCTGGAGTGTTAAAGGCTCGGGTGAAAAACTGTTTTTT. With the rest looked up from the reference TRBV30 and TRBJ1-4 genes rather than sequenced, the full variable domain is SQTIHQWPATLVQPVGSPLSLECTVEGTSNPNLYWYRQAAGRGLQLLFYSVGIGQISSEVPQNLSASRPQDRQFILSSKKLLLSDSGFYLCAWSVKGSGEKLFFGSGTQLSVL.